These 22 T cell receptor beta chains were sequenced from one sample in a study of T-cell reconstitution after alpha-beta-depleted transplantation in children. Study outcomes and limitations: Hyperexpanded clones declined; after one year, newly produced T cells mostly supplied diversity.

These receptors lack a known antigen. Unique molecular identifiers tagged the TCRbeta library. TCRdb itself ran the PCR reads through MiXCR, one entry per CDR3 protein. The data contain about 300,000 distinct CDR3 sequences, around 7.3% of them singletons. The sample was peripheral blood, taken 360 days after TCRalphabeta/CD19-depleted stem cell transplant. The receptors originated from a female patient aged 2 to 10 who had a stem cell transplant for Fanconi anemia, so the T cells may come from the graft donor.

Ten or more counts support this clonotype. The genes are TRBV18 and TRBJ2-5; 8 bases match TRBD2. Germline V CDR1 and CDR2: KGHSH, LQKENI. The CDR3 runs to 13 residues. Trimming cost V 2 bases and J 5 bases; bases outside gene matches: 1. The CDR3 here is CASSPRTSETQYF. The CDR3 DNA sequence: TGTGCCAGCTCACCAAGGACTAGCGAGACCCAGTACTTC.

This clonotype showed up just a few times. The V and J genes are TRBV6-2 or TRBV6-3 and TRBJ2-5, with D possibly being TRBD1 or TRBD2 (5 bases each). Germline assignment: CDR1 MNHEY and CDR2 SVGEGT. The CDR3 is 17 amino acids. Trimming stripped 5 bases from V and 5 bases from J, with 24 bases between. CDR3 region: CASSHTGLYPKGETQYF. The CDR3 DNA reads TGTGCCAGCAGTCACACGGGGCTCTATCCCAAGGGGGAGACCCAGTACTTC.

This clonotype was seen at least ten times. This chain connects TRBV28 to TRBJ1-1; D uncertain. With 6 bases removed from V and 0 bases from J, the gap between germline ends came to 11 bases. Germline CDR1 MDHEN, CDR2 SYDVKM. This CDR3 is built from 14 residues. The CDR3 loop is CASRPSTVNTEAFF. In DNA form, the CDR3 reads TGTGCCAGCAGACCCTCGACCGTGAACACTGAAGCTTTCTTT. The full variable domain, in which reference TRBV28 and TRBJ1-1 provide the parts outside the CDR3, is DVKVTQSSRYLVKRTGEKVFLECVQDMDHENMFWYRQDPGLGLRLIYFSYDVKMKEKGDIPEGYSVSREKKERFSLILESASTNQTSMYLCASRPSTVNTEAFFGQGTRLTVV.

As concerns this clonotype: The conserved final phenylalanine or tryptophan is absent from the CDR3, which likely points to a read error. The rearrangement links TRBV5-5 to TRBJ1-1; D ambiguous. Trimming stripped 1 base from V and 0 bases from J, with 10 bases between. CDR3 size: 15 residues. Germline V CDR1 and CDR2: SGHKS, YYEKEE (reference sequence). The CDR3 is CASSLRPELNTEAFS. The CDR3 DNA sequence: TGTGCCAGCAGCTTGAGGCCAGAACTGAACACTGAAGCTTTCTCT.

This clonotype was detected many times. The chain is built from TRBV4-2 and TRBJ1-4, with D uncertain. The germline V gene encodes CDR1 LGHNA and CDR2 YNFKEQ. Deletions cut 2 bases from V and 5 bases from J, with 12 bases between. This CDR3 region has 15 residues. The CDR3 nucleotides read TGTGCCAGCAGCCAACGGGCAATACCGAATGAAAAACTGTTTTTT. As protein: CASSQRAIPNEKLFF.

The sample holds a few counts of this clonotype. The chain joins TRBV27 to TRBJ2-7; no reliable D call. Deletions cut 0 bases from V and 0 bases from J, with 15 bases between. Looked up from germline, CDR1 is MNHEY and CDR2 is SMNVEV (reference sequence). This CDR3 is 17 amino acids long. This CDR3 reads CASSLSLTEPYSYEQYF. The CDR3 DNA is TGTGCCAGCAGTTTATCGCTCACAGAGCCCTACTCCTACGAGCAGTACTTC.

V is TRBV18 and J is TRBJ1-2, with D uncertain. V gave up 2 bases and J gave up 1 base, with 17 bases separating them. The CDR3 spans 17 residues. The germline V gene encodes CDR1 KGHSH and CDR2 LQKENI. Written as DNA, the CDR3 is TGTGCCAGCTCACCAAGTGGCCCCCAACTCAATAACTATGGCTACACCTTC. It yields the protein CASSPSGPQLNNYGYTF.

This clonotype was observed many times. V is TRBV12-3 or TRBV12-4 and J is TRBJ2-5; TRBD2 aligns across 14 bases. The CDR3 length is 16 residues. V was pared by 6 bases and J by 5 bases, with 8 bases of the junction left unmatched. The CDR3 DNA reads as TGTGCCAGCAGCGAGACTAGCGGGGGGGCGCAGGAGACCCAGTACTTC. Amino acid sequence: CASSETSGGAQETQYF.

This clonotype was observed at least ten times. The chain is built from TRBV20-1 and TRBJ2-1, with 12 bases identical to TRBD2. CDR1 is DFQATT and CDR2 is SNEGSKA in the germline V gene (reference sequence). V shed 1 base, J shed 4 bases, and the junction held 5 bases outside the gene matches. The CDR3 length is 16 residues. The CDR3 nucleotides read TGCAGTGCTAGAGGTGGACTAGCGGGAATTTACAATGAGCAGTTCTTC. Translating gives CSARGGLAGIYNEQFF.

This clonotype was detected ten times or more. The V gene is TRBV5-1, the J gene TRBJ1-2; no reliable D call. The CDR3 spans 12 residues. V lost 2 bases and J 8 bases, leaving 10 bases between the germline ends. Per germline, CDR1 SGHRS and CDR2 YFSETQ. The CDR3 region has the DNA TGCGCCAGCAGCTTAGGCAGGCAGGGCTACACCTTC. This codes for CASSLGRQGYTF.

This chain uses TRBV5-1 with TRBJ2-1, with 8 nucleotides matching TRBD2. This CDR3 has 15 amino acids. CDR1 and CDR2 from the germline V gene are SGHRS and YFSETQ. J was trimmed by 5 bases and V by 4 bases; bases with no gene match: 8. CDR3 residues: CASSPSGSLNNEQFF. CDR3 bases: TGCGCCAGCAGCCCGAGCGGGAGCTTAAACAATGAGCAGTTCTTC.

This clonotype was counted ten times or more. The chain joins TRBV29-1 to TRBJ2-3; weak D call: TRBD1 (6 bases). V was shortened by 3 bases and J by 0 bases, with 10 bases between the two germline ends. This CDR3 has 14 residues. Germline V gene lookup returns CDR1 SQVTM and CDR2 ANQGSEA. The CDR3 here is CSVEQTGSTDTQYF. The CDR3 DNA reads as TGCAGCGTTGAGCAGACAGGTAGCACAGATACGCAGTATTTT.

This sequence joins TRBV5-5 and TRBJ2-5, with D tentatively TRBD1 or TRBD2 (7 bases each). CDR1 SGHKS and CDR2 YYEKEE come from the germline V gene (reference sequence). This CDR3 has 15 residues. V shed 4 bases and J shed 7 bases, with 20 bases lying between them. The CDR3, as DNA: TGTGCCAGCAGCCCTAAACCCGACAGGGAGGGGACCCAGTACTTC. Translation gives CASSPKPDREGTQYF. Full variable domain (rest looked up from reference TRBV5-5 and TRBJ2-5): DAGVTQSPTHLIKTRGQQVTLRCSPISGHKSVSWYQQVLGQGPQFIFQYYEKEERGRGNFPDRFSARQFPNYSSELNVNALLLGDSALYLCASSPKPDREGTQYFGPGTRLLVL.

In this sample, this clonotype turned up many times. This chain connects TRBV20-1 to TRBJ2-3; 10 positions agree with TRBD2. The CDR3 spans 15 residues. Germline assignment: CDR1 DFQATT and CDR2 SNEGSKA (reference sequence). The ends lost 3 bases at V and 1 base at J; junction bases unmatched: 4. The CDR3 DNA follows: TGCAGTGCTAGTGAAACTAGCGGGGGCACAGATACGCAGTATTTT. As protein: CSASETSGGTDTQYF.

This clonotype was detected many times. The chain links TRBV4-2 to TRBJ1-2; 10 bases line up with TRBD1. Trimming cost V 1 base and J 13 bases; bases outside gene matches: 9. CDR1 and CDR2 (germline): LGHNA, YNFKEQ. This CDR3 is built from 14 residues. This CDR3 is CASSQAPGQGPCTF. The CDR3, as DNA: TGTGCCAGCAGCCAAGCGCCGGGACAGGGGCCCTGCACCTTC.

This chain uses TRBV18 with TRBJ2-5; D is unclear. CDR1 and CDR2 from the germline V gene are KGHSH and LQKENI. V was clipped by 5 bases and J by 5 bases, with 9 bases between them. The CDR3 covers 12 residues. The CDR3 coding sequence is TGTGCCAGCTCAATCGGTGCGGAGACCCAGTACTTC. Protein: CASSIGAETQYF.

This clonotype was observed many times. CDR3 coding DNA: TGCGCCAGCAGCGGAGGGACAGGGCCCACAGATACGCAGTATTTT. Amino acids: CASSGGTGPTDTQYF. V is TRBV5-1 and J is TRBJ2-3; 9 positions agree with TRBD1. The CDR3 sequence is 15 residues long. Germline CDR1 SGHRS, CDR2 YFSETQ. V gave up 4 bases and J gave up 2 bases; unmatched junction bases: 5.

The chain is built from TRBV28 and TRBJ1-1; weak D call: TRBD1 (6 bases). This CDR3 is built from 15 residues. V was shortened by 2 bases and J by 1 base, with 11 bases between the two germline ends. The germline V gene encodes CDR1 MDHEN and CDR2 SYDVKM. The CDR3 region has the DNA TGTGCCAGCAGTTTAGTGTGGGGGGCGAACACTGAAGCTTTCTTT. It codes for CASSLVWGANTEAFF. Looking up the rest from reference TRBV28 and TRBJ1-1 gives the full variable domain: DVKVTQSSRYLVKRTGEKVFLECVQDMDHENMFWYRQDPGLGLRLIYFSYDVKMKEKGDIPEGYSVSREKKERFSLILESASTNQTSMYLCASSLVWGANTEAFFGQGTRLTVV.

The J gene is TRBJ2-1, the V gene TRBV18, with 11 nucleotides matching TRBD1. The V gene's germline CDR1 is KGHSH and CDR2 LQKENI. V lost 1 base and J lost 7; bases outside the gene matches: 9. The CDR3 extends over 17 amino acids. CDR3 residues: CASSPLGQGARLNEQFF. CDR3 DNA: TGTGCCAGCTCACCACTAGGACAGGGGGCTCGTTTGAATGAGCAGTTCTTC.

This clonotype was recorded a few times. The chain couples TRBV20-1 to TRBJ2-3; D is perhaps TRBD2 (6 bases). CDR1 is DFQATT, CDR2 SNEGSKA, per germline (reference sequence). The CDR3 contains 13 residues. Trimming stripped 6 bases from V and 3 bases from J, with 13 bases between. The DNA for the CDR3 is TGCAGTGCGCCGACTAGTATTACAGATACGCAGTATTTT. Its translation is CSAPTSITDTQYF.

In its sample, this clonotype was seen many times. This CDR3 reads CASSVGSTRTEAFF. CDR3 sequence (DNA): TGTGCCAGCAGCGTAGGATCTACCAGAACTGAAGCTTTCTTT. V and J are TRBV9 and TRBJ1-1; no clear D gene. CDR3 length: 14 residues. Trimming pared 0 bases from V and 5 bases from J, leaving 11 bases between. The germline V gene encodes CDR1 SGDLS and CDR2 YYNGEE.

This clonotype was observed at least ten times. V gene TRBV20-1 combines with J gene TRBJ2-7; the D gene is possibly TRBD1 (5 bases). Per the germline V gene, CDR1 is DFQATT and CDR2 is SNEGSKA (reference sequence). V was cut by 0 bases and J by 5 bases, with 23 bases left in between. The length of the CDR3 is 17 residues. This CDR3 is CSARDLTVGLGANEQYF. As DNA, the CDR3 is TGCAGTGCTAGAGATTTGACGGTGGGCCTAGGGGCCAACGAGCAGTACTTC.